The rows below give T cell receptor beta chains drawn from one sample of a study. TCRdb re-derived calls from the RT-PCR reads in MiXCR, one entry per CDR3 protein. The table lists almost 700,000 distinct CDR3 sequences, 11% to 15% of them singletons, with roughly 3.9% in the top ten. The sample consisted of memory CD4+ T cells from blood. All receptors come from a female donor in good health, serving as a healthy control. Each CDR3 is given with its conserved first and last residue. The D gene is left open where the match is weak. Size is omitted from some rows. Given values are once, few, many or a class for expanded clones.

>TRBV6-5|TRBD1|TRBJ2-7|many
TGTGCCAGCAGTCCAGACAGGGGAGCCTACGAGCAGTACTTC
CASSPDRGAYEQYF
>TRBV29-1|NA|TRBJ2-1|many
TGCAGCGTTGGGGGGTCCCAAACGACCTCCTACAATGAGCAGTTCTTC
CSVGGSQTTSYNEQFF
>TRBV10-3|NA|TRBJ1-1|many
TGTGCCATCAGTGAGTCCAGGGACACTGAAGCTTTCTTT
CAISESRDTEAFF
>TRBV27|NA|TRBJ2-4|NA
TGTGCCAGCAGCACGCCCCAGGGAGGAGGTAACATTCAGTACTTC
CASSTPQGGGNIQYF
>TRBV7-8|NA|TRBJ2-5|many
TGTGCCAGCAGCTTAGAGGTGTTGGTGACCCAGTACTTC
CASSLEVLVTQYF
>TRBV7-3|TRBD2|TRBJ2-3|NA
TGTGCCAGCAGCCCGGGCGGACTAGCGGGACGGGGAGATACGCAGTATTTT
CASSPGGLAGRGDTQYF
>TRBV27|NA|TRBJ2-3|few
TGTGCCAGCAGTTCAAGCCTAGATACGCAGTATTTT
CASSSSLDTQYF
>TRBV4-3|TRBD2|TRBJ2-7|many
TGCGCCAGCAGCTTTCGACTAGCGGGATCCTACGAGCAGTACTTC
CASSFRLAGSYEQYF
>TRBV6-5|NA|TRBJ1-6|few
TGTGCCAGCAGTTACTCGGGGGTTGGGGGCTTCCCCCTCCACTTT
CASSYSGVGGFPLHF
>TRBV4-3|NA|TRBJ2-5|many
TGCGCCAGCAGCCAAGTTTTTTTGTCTACAGAGACCCAGTACTTC
CASSQVFLSTETQYF
>TRBV20-1|NA|TRBJ2-1|many
TGCAGTGCTCCGACTCCCAGGGCAAACAATGAGCAGTTCTTC
CSAPTPRANNEQFF
>TRBV2|NA|TRBJ1-4|NA
TGTGCCAGCATCCGCCGAGCGTCTAATGAAAAACTGTTTTTT
CASIRRASNEKLFF
>TRBV18|NA|TRBJ2-7|NA
TGTGCCAGCTCACCATACGGACGGAGCTCCTACGAGCAGTACTTC
CASSPYGRSSYEQYF
>TRBV12-3/TRBV12-4|TRBD1|TRBJ1-5|few
TGTGCCAGCAGTTTTTCATGGATTCCCGGACAGGACAATCAGCCCCAGCATTTT
CASSFSWIPGQDNQPQHF
>TRBV4-3|TRBD2|TRBJ2-7|few
TGCGCCAGCAGCCAAGGCGTAGCGGGGGGGTACGAGCAGTACTTC
CASSQGVAGGYEQYF
>TRBV20-1|NA|TRBJ2-3|NA
TGCAGTGTTCCTCAGGGGGGGACGCAGTATTTT
CSVPQGGTQYF
>TRBV6-5|NA|TRBJ2-6|NA
TGTGCCAGCAGGCCTCGTAGCTCTGGGGCCAACGTCCTGACTTTC
CASRPRSSGANVLTF
>TRBV12-3/TRBV12-4|TRBD2|TRBJ2-1|many
TGTGCCAGCTCCCTAGCGGGAGAGTCTAGCTCCTACAATGAGCAGTTCTTC
CASSLAGESSSYNEQFF
>TRBV6-6|NA|TRBJ1-3|NA
TGTGCCAGCAGTTACCCAAGTTCAGGCTCTGGAAACACCATATATTTT
CASSYPSSGSGNTIYF
>TRBV12-3/TRBV12-4|NA|TRBJ2-7|NA
TGTGCCAGCAGTTCATCAGGGACCTACGAGCAGTACTTC
CASSSSGTYEQYF
>TRBV18|NA|TRBJ2-1|NA
TGTGCCAGCTCACCGGAACGCAATGAGCAGTTCTTC
CASSPERNEQFF
>TRBV4-2|NA|TRBJ2-2|NA
TGTGCCAGCAGCCAAGATCCGGGGTACGGGGAGCTGTTTTTT
CASSQDPGYGELFF
>TRBV29-1|NA|TRBJ2-5|few
TGCAGCGTTGACGCGGGTTTTATCGTGGGTTTACAAGAGACCCAGTACTTC
CSVDAGFIVGLQETQYF
>TRBV6-5|NA|TRBJ2-7|many
TGTGCCACCCGCCGGGACTACGAGCAGTACTTC
CATRRDYEQYF
>TRBV12-3/TRBV12-4|NA|TRBJ1-2|NA
TGTGCCAGCAGTTTACCCACGGGGGGAGCTGGCTACACCTTC
CASSLPTGGAGYTF
>TRBV5-4|TRBD2|TRBJ2-2|few
TGTGCCAGCAGCCCTGGGCCTGGGACTAGCGCGAACACCGGGGAGCTGTTTTTT
CASSPGPGTSANTGELFF
>TRBV6-2/TRBV6-3|NA|TRBJ2-3|few
TGTGCCAGCAGTTACCGTCTTGGCGTCTCTAGCACAGATACGCAGTATTTT
CASSYRLGVSSTDTQYF
>TRBV12-3/TRBV12-4|NA|TRBJ2-7|few
TGTGCCAGCAGTTTTTACGGCGACAGTTCCTACGAGCAGTACTTC
CASSFYGDSSYEQYF
>TRBV28|NA|TRBJ2-7|few
TGTGCCAGCAGAGGACTTGCCTACGAGCAGTACTTC
CASRGLAYEQYF